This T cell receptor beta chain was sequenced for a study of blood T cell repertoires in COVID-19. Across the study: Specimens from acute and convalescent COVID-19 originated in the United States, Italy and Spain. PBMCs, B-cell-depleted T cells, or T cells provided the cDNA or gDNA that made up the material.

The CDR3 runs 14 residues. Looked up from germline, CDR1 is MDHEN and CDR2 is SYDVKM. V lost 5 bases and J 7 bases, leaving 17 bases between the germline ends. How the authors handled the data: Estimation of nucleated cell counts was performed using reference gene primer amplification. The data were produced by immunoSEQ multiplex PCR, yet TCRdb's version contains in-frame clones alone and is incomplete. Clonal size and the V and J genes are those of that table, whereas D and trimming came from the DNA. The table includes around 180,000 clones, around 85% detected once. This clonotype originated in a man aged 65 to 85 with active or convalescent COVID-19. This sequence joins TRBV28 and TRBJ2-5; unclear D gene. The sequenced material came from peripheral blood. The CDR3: CASSPPGTRVTQYF. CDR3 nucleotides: TGTGCCAGCAGTCCACCCGGTACCCGGGTGACCCAGTACTTC.